This T cell receptor beta chain was obtained from a study of CD8+ T cells in alopecia areata. As the sequencing template, cDNA was produced by extracting RNA and reverse transcribing it. Sequencing used immunoSEQ multiplex PCR; TCRdb keeps in-frame clones, though not all of them. The sample includes some 150,000 clones, approximately 65% of them seen just once. Per germline, CDR1 SGHDT and CDR2 YYEEEE. The CDR3 is 15 amino acids. The V gene end was trimmed by 4 bases and the J gene end by 3 bases; junction bases not matched to a gene: 6. This clone came up a few times. This chain connects TRBV5-6 to TRBJ2-2, with 7 nucleotides matching TRBD1. The sample here was CD8+ T cells sorted from blood, taken at week 0. The source of this sequence is a human donor with alopecia areata. The CDR3 nucleotides are TGTGCCAGCAGCCCCCCCGACAGGGACACCGGGGAGCTGTTTTTT. This gives the protein CASSPPDRDTGELFF.